Listed below are T cell receptor beta chains from one sample, sequenced in a study of T-cell reconstitution after alpha-beta-depleted transplantation in children. TCRdb reprocessed the PCR reads with MiXCR, giving one entry per CDR3 protein. This sample yields 300,000 to 400,000 distinct CDR3 sequences, of which roughly 14% are seen a single time; around 4.1% belongs to the top ten. The sequenced sample was PBMCs, obtained from the stem cell graft. These receptors originate from a human donor who donated a stem cell graft to a child with Fanconi anemia. Both conserved end residues are part of each CDR3. A D gene is named only where the DNA matches it firmly. Size tells how often a clone was seen (once, few, many) or the class of an expanded clone, and some rows leave it out.

size: NA
J: TRBJ2-5
D: NA
V: TRBV29-1
DNA: TGCAGCGTTGTAAGAGGGGGGAAGCAAGAGACCCAGTACTTC
CDR3: CSVVRGGKQETQYF

size: many
J: TRBJ2-1
D: NA
V: TRBV11-2
DNA: TGTGCCAGCAGTCAATTTGGGGGTAGCAGCTTGGGGGAGCAGTTCTTC
CDR3: CASSQFGGSSLGEQFF

size: NA
J: TRBJ2-7
D: TRBD1
V: TRBV28
DNA: TGTGCCAGCCGCCGGACAGGGAGCTCCTACGAGCAGTACTTC
CDR3: CASRRTGSSYEQYF

size: many
J: TRBJ2-1
D: NA
V: TRBV6-1
DNA: TGTGCCACCGGAAGTGCACAGGGAGGTCAGTTCTTC
CDR3: CATGSAQGGQFF

size: many
J: TRBJ2-2
D: NA
V: TRBV7-6
DNA: TGTGCCAGCAGCCCTTCTACAAGCACCGGGGAGCTGTTTTTT
CDR3: CASSPSTSTGELFF

size: few
J: TRBJ1-1
D: NA
V: TRBV5-1
DNA: TGCGCCAGCAGCTTGGACCTACAGGGCACTGAAGCTTTCTTT
CDR3: CASSLDLQGTEAFF

size: NA
J: TRBJ2-7
D: NA
V: TRBV6-5
DNA: TGTGCCAGCAGGGCGGGATTTCCCTACGAGCAGTACTTC
CDR3: CASRAGFPYEQYF

size: NA
J: TRBJ1-6
D: NA
V: TRBV11-2
DNA: TGTGCCAGCAGCCCCCTCTGGAATTCACCCCTCCACTTT
CDR3: CASSPLWNSPLHF

size: NA
J: TRBJ2-3
D: NA
V: TRBV10-1
DNA: TGCGCCAGCAGTGAGTCCCTGGCGGGCACAGATACGCAGTATTTT
CDR3: CASSESLAGTDTQYF

size: NA
J: TRBJ2-1
D: NA
V: TRBV11-3
DNA: TGTGCCAGCAGCTTACGGACTCCCTACAATGAGCAGTTCTTC
CDR3: CASSLRTPYNEQFF

size: NA
J: TRBJ2-2
D: TRBD2
V: TRBV6-2/TRBV6-3
DNA: TGTGCCAGCAAACTAGCGGGGAACACCGGGGAGCTGTTTTTT
CDR3: CASKLAGNTGELFF

size: few
J: TRBJ2-1
D: NA
V: TRBV7-8
DNA: TGTGCCAGCACCGATTTGGGGTTCGACAATGAGCAGTTCTTC
CDR3: CASTDLGFDNEQFF

size: many
J: TRBJ1-5
D: TRBD1
V: TRBV7-2
DNA: TGTGCCAGCAGCCCTCCCGGGACAGGCAATCAGCCCCAGCATTTT
CDR3: CASSPPGTGNQPQHF

size: NA
J: TRBJ2-7
D: NA
V: TRBV2
DNA: TGTGCCAGCAGACCCGACGGGTACGAGCAGTACTTC
CDR3: CASRPDGYEQYF

size: medium-sized
J: TRBJ1-2
D: NA
V: TRBV7-8
DNA: TGTGCCAGCAGCATGAGCCGATTACAGGGAAGCTACACCTTC
CDR3: CASSMSRLQGSYTF

size: few
J: TRBJ2-2
D: NA
V: TRBV7-2
DNA: TGTGCCAGCAGCTTGGAGGGGGGCCGGAACACCGGGGAGCTGTTTTTT
CDR3: CASSLEGGRNTGELFF

size: NA
J: TRBJ2-3
D: TRBD2
V: TRBV29-1
DNA: TGCAGCGTTGAGGGGGGGGCAGATACGCAGTATTTT
CDR3: CSVEGGADTQYF

size: NA
J: TRBJ1-5
D: TRBD1
V: TRBV19
DNA: TGTGCCAGTAGTATAGGGGGGACAGTAAGCAATCAGCCCCAGCATTTT
CDR3: CASSIGGTVSNQPQHF

size: few
J: TRBJ1-1
D: NA
V: TRBV20-1
DNA: TGCAGTGCTAGAGATATGCAGAACACTGAAGCTTTCTTT
CDR3: CSARDMQNTEAFF

size: NA
J: TRBJ2-1
D: NA
V: TRBV28
DNA: TGTGCCAGCAGTTTTCGACTAGTTAGAGGCAATGAGCAGTTCTTC
CDR3: CASSFRLVRGNEQFF

size: NA
J: TRBJ1-1
D: NA
V: TRBV4-3
DNA: TGCGCCAGCAGCCAAGTACCAGGGGCTGGCACTGAAGCTTTCTTT
CDR3: CASSQVPGAGTEAFF

size: NA
J: TRBJ1-1
D: TRBD1
V: TRBV24-1
DNA: TGTGCCACCAGTGATACGAGGGGGCCGGGTACTGAAGCTTTCTTT
CDR3: CATSDTRGPGTEAFF

size: many
J: TRBJ2-1
D: NA
V: TRBV11-2
DNA: TGTGCCAGCAGCCTGGACGGTTTTTACAATGAGCAGTTCTTC
CDR3: CASSLDGFYNEQFF

size: many
J: TRBJ1-1
D: TRBD1
V: TRBV3-1
DNA: TGTGCCAGCAGCCCAGGGGGCTTCACTGAAGCTTTCTTT
CDR3: CASSPGGFTEAFF

size: few
J: TRBJ1-2
D: NA
V: TRBV10-3
DNA: TGTGCCATCAGTGAACAGGCTGGCTACACCTTC
CDR3: CAISEQAGYTF

size: NA
J: TRBJ2-7
D: NA
V: TRBV7-2
DNA: TGTGCCAGCAGTCCAAGTCGAGGGGTCTCCTACGAGCAGTACTTC
CDR3: CASSPSRGVSYEQYF

size: few
J: TRBJ1-1
D: NA
V: TRBV4-3
DNA: TGCGCCAGCAGCCAAGTCCCGGGACGGTCGAACACTGAAGCTTTCTTT
CDR3: CASSQVPGRSNTEAFF